This TCR beta chain was retrieved from a study of B cell selection in AIRE deficiency. General study points: Healthy donors alone shared 31.6% of approximately 3,500 Treg sequences; patients alone more than 8.5%. AIRE-deficient Tconv and Treg repertoires matched healthy donors in TCRBV, CDR3 length, diversity.

In the original processing: Approximately 1.1x10^5 patient and about 130,000 healthy donor in-frame TCRbeta sequences came from conventional T cells. Profiled with immunoSEQ multiplex PCR; TCRdb holds only in-frame clones, not every one. V, J and clone size reflect that table, while D and trimming were determined from the DNA. This table holds tens of thousands of clones, about 96% found once. In regard to this clone: Its target is unknown.

This CDR3 contains 15 residues. Germline loops: CDR1 SEHNR, CDR2 FQNEAQ (reference sequence). V was pared by 5 bases and J by 6 bases, with 13 bases of the junction left unmatched. CD4+CD127+ cells were sorted as the conventional CD4 T cells. The chain uses TRBV7-9 and TRBJ2-7, with TRBD2 matching over 7 bases. This clonotype originated in a human donor in good health. The sequencing input was CD4+CD127+ conventional T cells sorted from PBMCs. The CDR3 reads CASSPRGSQRSEQYF. CDR3 sequence (DNA): TGTGCCAGCAGCCCTCGCGGGAGTCAACGGAGCGAGCAGTACTTC.